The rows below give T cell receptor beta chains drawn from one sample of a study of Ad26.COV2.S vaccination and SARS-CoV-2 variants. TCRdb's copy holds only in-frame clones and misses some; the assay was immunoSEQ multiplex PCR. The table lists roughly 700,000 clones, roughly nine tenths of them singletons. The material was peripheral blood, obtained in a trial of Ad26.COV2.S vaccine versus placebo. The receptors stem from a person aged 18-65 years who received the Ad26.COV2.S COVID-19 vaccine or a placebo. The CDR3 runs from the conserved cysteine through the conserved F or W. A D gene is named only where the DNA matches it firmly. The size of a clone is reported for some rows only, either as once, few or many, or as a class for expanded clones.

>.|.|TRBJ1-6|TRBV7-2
TGTGCCAGCAGCAATGGGGGTAATTCACCCCTCCACTTT
CASSNGGNSPLHF
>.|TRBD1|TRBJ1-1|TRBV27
TGTGCCAGCAGTCTTACACAGGGGCGGACTGAAGCTTTCTTT
CASSLTQGRTEAFF
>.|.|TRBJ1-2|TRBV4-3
TGCGCCAGCAGCCAAGGTGATACAGGAGGGGACTATGGCTACACCTTC
CASSQGDTGGDYGYTF
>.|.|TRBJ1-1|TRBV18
TGTGCCAGCTCACCAGACAGGCAGAACACTGAAGCTTTCTTT
CASSPDRQNTEAFF
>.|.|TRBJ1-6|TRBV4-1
TGCGCCAGCAGCCAAGATTGGCCAGGGAGAACCTATAATTCACCCCTCCACTTT
CASSQDWPGRTYNSPLHF
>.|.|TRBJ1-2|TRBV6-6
TGTGCCAGCAGTTACTCACTCCAGGGCGCGGACTATGGCTACACCTTC
CASSYSLQGADYGYTF
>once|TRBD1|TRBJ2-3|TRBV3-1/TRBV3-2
TGTGCCAGCAGGATTTCAGGGGGCGGCACAGATACGCAGTATTTT
CASRISGGGTDTQYF
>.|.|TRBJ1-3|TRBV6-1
TGTGCCAGCAGTGAAGGTCTACAGGGCTCTGGAAACACCATATATTTT
CASSEGLQGSGNTIYF
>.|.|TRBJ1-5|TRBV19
TGTGCCAGTAGTACAGACGTTGGGAGGCCCCAGCATTTT
CASSTDVGRPQHF
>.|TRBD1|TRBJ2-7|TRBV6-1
TGTGCCAGCAGTGAGACAGGGAGAGGCTACGAGCAGTACTTC
CASSETGRGYEQYF
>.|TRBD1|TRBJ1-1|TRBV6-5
TGTGCCAGCAGTAGACGGACAGGGGAGAACACTGAAGCTTTCTTT
CASSRRTGENTEAFF
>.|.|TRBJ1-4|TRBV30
TGTGCCTGGAGTGCCCTTAATGAAAAACTGTTTTTT
CAWSALNEKLFF
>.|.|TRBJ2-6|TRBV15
TGTGCCACCAGCAGAGATGTGTCTGGGGCCAACGTCCTGACTTTC
CATSRDVSGANVLTF
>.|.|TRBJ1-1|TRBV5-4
TGTGCCAGCAGCTTGGACCACGTAGGTAGGGTACCTGAAGCTTTCTTT
CASSLDHVGRVPEAFF
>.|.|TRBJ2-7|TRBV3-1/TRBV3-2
TGTGCCAGCAGCCCGATTAGGACAGTGGGAGGTGACGAGCAGTACTTC
CASSPIRTVGGDEQYF
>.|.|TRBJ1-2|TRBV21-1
TGTGCCAGCAGCAAATATCAGACACCGGATTCGTATGGCTACACCTTC
CASSKYQTPDSYGYTF
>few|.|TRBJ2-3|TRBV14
TGTGCCAGCAGCCGCATTGTTGACAGTCTCCTCACAGATACGCAGTATTTT
CASSRIVDSLLTDTQYF
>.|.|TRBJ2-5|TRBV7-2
TGTGCCAGCAGCTCCGACTGGTCAGAGACCCAGTACTTC
CASSSDWSETQYF
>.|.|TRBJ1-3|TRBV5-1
TGCGCCAGCAGCTTGGAGGCCCTGTCTGGAAACACCATATATTTT
CASSLEALSGNTIYF
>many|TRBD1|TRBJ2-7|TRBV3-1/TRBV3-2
TGTGCCAGCAGCCAAGCTAGGTACAGGGGAAGCAAGCAGTACTTC
CASSQARYRGSKQYF
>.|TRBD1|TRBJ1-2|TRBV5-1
TGCGCCAGCAGCTACGGACAGGGCAACTATGGCTACACCTTC
CASSYGQGNYGYTF
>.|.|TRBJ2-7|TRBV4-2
TGTGCCAGCAGCCCCCGAAGGGGCGACTACGAGCAGTACTTC
CASSPRRGDYEQYF
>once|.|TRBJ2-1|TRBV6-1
TGTGCCAGCATCAGGAACAATGAGCAGTTCTTC
CASIRNNEQFF
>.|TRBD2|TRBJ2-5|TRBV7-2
TGTGCCAGCAGCCCCCCCGGGGCGGGAGGGGGATTGGAGACCCAGTACTTC
CASSPPGAGGGLETQYF
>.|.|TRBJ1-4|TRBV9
TGTGCCAGCAGCGTAGGGGGAAATGAAAAACTGTTTTTT
CASSVGGNEKLFF
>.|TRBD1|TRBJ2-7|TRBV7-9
TGTGCCAGCAGCTACGGGACAGGGGGCCACGAGCAGTACTTC
CASSYGTGGHEQYF
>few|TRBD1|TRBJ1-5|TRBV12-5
TGTGCTAGTGGCCCACAGGGGAGACAGCCCCAGCATTTT
CASGPQGRQPQHF
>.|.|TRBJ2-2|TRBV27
TGTGCCAGCCGGGAAGCCGGGGAGCTGTTTTTT
CASREAGELFF
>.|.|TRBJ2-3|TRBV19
TGTGCCAGTAGTACCAGCGCAGATACGCAGTATTTT
CASSTSADTQYF
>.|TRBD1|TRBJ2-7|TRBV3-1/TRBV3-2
TGTGCCAGCAGCCGACGACAGGGCTACGAGCAGTACTTC
CASSRRQGYEQYF
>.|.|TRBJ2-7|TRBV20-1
TGCAGTGCCCCCGTAACGTACGAGCAGTACTTC
CSAPVTYEQYF
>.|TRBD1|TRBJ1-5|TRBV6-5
TGTGCCAGCGGCCGGGACAGGGATCAGCCCCAGCATTTT
CASGRDRDQPQHF
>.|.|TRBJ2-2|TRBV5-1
TGCGCCAGCAGCTCCCCATCAGTTTTGGACACCGGGGAGCTGTTTTTT
CASSSPSVLDTGELFF
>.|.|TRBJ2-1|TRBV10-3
TGTGCCATCAGCGGGGAGGTGGGGTCCTACAATGAGCAGTTCTTC
CAISGEVGSYNEQFF
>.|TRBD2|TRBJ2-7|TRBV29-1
TGCAGCGTAAGGACTAGCGGAAATTACTACGAGCAGTACTTC
CSVRTSGNYYEQYF
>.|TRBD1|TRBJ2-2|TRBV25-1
TGTGCCAGCAGTGGGACAGGGGGTCCCGGGGAGCTGTTTTTT
CASSGTGGPGELFF
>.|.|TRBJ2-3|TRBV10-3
TGTGCCATCAGCCGGCTGAGGGGCCAAGGAGATACGCAGTATTTT
CAISRLRGQGDTQYF
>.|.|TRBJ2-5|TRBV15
TGTGCCACCAGCAGAGATCCCAGGGGACAAGAGACCCAGTACTTC
CATSRDPRGQETQYF
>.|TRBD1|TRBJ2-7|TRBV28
TGTGCCAGCAGCTCACAGGGACAGGGGGCGGGGGAGCAGTACTTC
CASSSQGQGAGEQYF
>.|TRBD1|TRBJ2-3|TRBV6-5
TGTGCCAGCAGCCGACAGGGGTTATCAGATACGCAGTATTTT
CASSRQGLSDTQYF
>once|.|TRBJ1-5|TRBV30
TGTGCCTGGAGTGTACGGGAAGCTCTGGGGCAGCCCCAGCATTTT
CAWSVREALGQPQHF
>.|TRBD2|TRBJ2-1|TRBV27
TGTGCCAGCAGTTTTAGCGGGACCCTTTACAATGAGCAGTTCTTC
CASSFSGTLYNEQFF
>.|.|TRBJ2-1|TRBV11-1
TGTGCCAGCAGCTCCGCTGGGCGCGGTGAGCAGTTCTTC
CASSSAGRGEQFF
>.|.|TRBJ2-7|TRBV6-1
TGTGCCAGCAGTGAAGGTTCTGGGCAATTCTCCTACGAGCAGTACTTC
CASSEGSGQFSYEQYF
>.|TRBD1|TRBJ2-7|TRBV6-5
TGTGCCAGCAGCTTACTCAGGACAGGGGGTTACGAGCAGTACTTC
CASSLLRTGGYEQYF
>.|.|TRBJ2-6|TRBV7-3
TGTGCCAGCAGAACCAATGTGGGTTCGGGGGCCAACGTCCTGACTTTC
CASRTNVGSGANVLTF
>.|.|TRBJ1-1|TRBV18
TGTGCCAGCTCACCGCCAACCCTGAACACTGAAGCTTTCTTT
CASSPPTLNTEAFF
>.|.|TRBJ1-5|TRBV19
TGTGCCAGTAGGACGGACACAGGGTTCGGCAATCAGCCCCAGCATTTT
CASRTDTGFGNQPQHF
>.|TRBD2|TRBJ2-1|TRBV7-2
TGTGCCAGCAGGGACGCCTGGGGGGGTGAGCAGTTCTTC
CASRDAWGGEQFF
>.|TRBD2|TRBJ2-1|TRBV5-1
TGCGCCAGCAGCACAGGGACTAGCGGTAATGAGCAGTTCTTC
CASSTGTSGNEQFF
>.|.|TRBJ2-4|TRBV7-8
TGTGCCAGCAGCTTTACTCAGAAAAACATTCAGTACTTC
CASSFTQKNIQYF
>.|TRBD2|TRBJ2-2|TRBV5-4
TGTGCCAGCAGCTTGGAGGGACTAGCCTCCGGGGAGCTGTTTTTT
CASSLEGLASGELFF
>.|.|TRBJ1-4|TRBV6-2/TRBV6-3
TGTGCCAGCAGTCACCTAGTACACCGAACTAATGAAAAACTGTTTTTT
CASSHLVHRTNEKLFF
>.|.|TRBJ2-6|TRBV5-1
TGCGCCAGCAGCCCTGACAGCGTCTCTGGGGCCAACGTCCTGACTTTC
CASSPDSVSGANVLTF
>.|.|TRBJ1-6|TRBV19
TGTGCCAGTAGTATGGCACAGGGAAGCACGAATTCACCCCTCCACTTT
CASSMAQGSTNSPLHF
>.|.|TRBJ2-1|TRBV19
TGTGCCAGTACCATGGGAAATGAGCAGTTCTTC
CASTMGNEQFF
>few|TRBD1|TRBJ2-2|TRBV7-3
TGTGCCAGCAGCCCTCGGACAGGGAACACCGGGGAGCTGTTTTTT
CASSPRTGNTGELFF
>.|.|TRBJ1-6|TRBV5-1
TGCGCCAGCAGCGCACAGGGAGAAAATTCACCCCTCCACTTT
CASSAQGENSPLHF
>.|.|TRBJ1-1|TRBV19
TGTGCCAGTAGTATTGTCGTTGGGAACACTGAAGCTTTCTTT
CASSIVVGNTEAFF